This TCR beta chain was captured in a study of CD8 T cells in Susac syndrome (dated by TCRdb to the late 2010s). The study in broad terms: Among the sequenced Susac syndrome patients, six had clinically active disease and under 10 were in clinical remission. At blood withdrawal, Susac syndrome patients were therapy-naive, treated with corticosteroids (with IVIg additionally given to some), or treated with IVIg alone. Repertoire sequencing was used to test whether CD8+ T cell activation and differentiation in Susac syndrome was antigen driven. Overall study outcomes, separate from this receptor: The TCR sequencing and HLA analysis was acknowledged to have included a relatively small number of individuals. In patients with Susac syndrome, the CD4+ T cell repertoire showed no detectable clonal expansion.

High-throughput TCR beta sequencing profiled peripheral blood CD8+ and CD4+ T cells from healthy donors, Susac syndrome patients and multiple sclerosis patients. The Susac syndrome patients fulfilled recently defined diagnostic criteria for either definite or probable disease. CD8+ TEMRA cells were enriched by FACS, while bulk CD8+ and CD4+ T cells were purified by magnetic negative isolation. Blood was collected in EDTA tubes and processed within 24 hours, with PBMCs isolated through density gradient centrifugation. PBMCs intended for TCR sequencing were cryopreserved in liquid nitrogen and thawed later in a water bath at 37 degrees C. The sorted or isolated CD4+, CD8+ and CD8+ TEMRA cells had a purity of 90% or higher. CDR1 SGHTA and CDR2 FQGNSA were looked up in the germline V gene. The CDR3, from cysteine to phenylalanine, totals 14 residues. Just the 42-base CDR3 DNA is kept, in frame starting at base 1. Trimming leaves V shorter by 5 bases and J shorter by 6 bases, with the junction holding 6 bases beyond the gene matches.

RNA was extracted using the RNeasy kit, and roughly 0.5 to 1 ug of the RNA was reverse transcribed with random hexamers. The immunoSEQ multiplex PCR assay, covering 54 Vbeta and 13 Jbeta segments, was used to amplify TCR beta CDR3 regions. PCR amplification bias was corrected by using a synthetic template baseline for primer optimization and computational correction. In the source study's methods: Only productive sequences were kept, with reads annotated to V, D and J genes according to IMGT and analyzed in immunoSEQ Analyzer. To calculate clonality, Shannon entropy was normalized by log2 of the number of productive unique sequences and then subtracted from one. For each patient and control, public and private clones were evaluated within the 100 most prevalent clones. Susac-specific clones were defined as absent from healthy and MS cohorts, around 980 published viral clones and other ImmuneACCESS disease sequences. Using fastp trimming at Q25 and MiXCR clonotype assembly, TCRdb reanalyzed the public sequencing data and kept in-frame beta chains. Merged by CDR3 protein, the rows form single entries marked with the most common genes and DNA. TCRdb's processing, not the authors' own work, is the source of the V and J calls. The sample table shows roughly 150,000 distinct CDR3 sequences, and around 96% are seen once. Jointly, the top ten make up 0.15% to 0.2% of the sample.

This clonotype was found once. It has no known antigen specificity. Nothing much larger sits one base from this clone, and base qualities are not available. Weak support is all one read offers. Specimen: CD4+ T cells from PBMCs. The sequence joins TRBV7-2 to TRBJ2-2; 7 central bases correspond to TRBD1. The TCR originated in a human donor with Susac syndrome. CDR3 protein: CASSPTGVPGELFF. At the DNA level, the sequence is TGTGCCAGCAGCCCCACAGGGGTGCCCGGGGAGCTGTTTTTT.